This is a list of T cell receptor beta chains from one sample in a study of CD8 T cells in ankylosing spondylitis. A single record per CDR3 protein comes from TCRdb applying MiXCR to the 5' RACE reads. This repertoire shows 400,000 or so distinct CDR3 sequences, roughly a quarter found once; its top ten account for under 0.9%. The specimen sequenced was blood, either unsorted or a sorted T cell fraction (not recorded which). The source of these receptors is a male donor with ankylosing spondylitis. Each CDR3 is given with its conserved first and last residue. The order of the fields is D gene, clone size, V gene, J gene, CDR3 protein, CDR3 DNA. The D gene is left open where the match is weak. Clone size, where shown, is once, few, many, or a class for clones that have expanded.

NA	NA	TRBV15	TRBJ1-4	CATSRVPDGNEKLFF	TGTGCCACCAGCAGGGTTCCCGACGGTAATGAAAAACTGTTTTTT
NA	NA	TRBV4-2	TRBJ2-1	CASSEASSYNEQFF	TGTGCCAGCAGCGAGGCTAGCTCCTACAATGAGCAGTTCTTC
NA	NA	TRBV18	TRBJ2-7	CASSRQEGGEQYF	TGTGCCAGCTCCCGACAGGAGGGCGGCGAGCAGTACTTC
NA	NA	TRBV6-1	TRBJ1-6	CASRDRASGDSPLHF	TGTGCCAGCAGGGACCGGGCCAGCGGGGATTCACCCCTCCACTTT
TRBD1	many	TRBV11-2	TRBJ1-6	CASSRSGQGPSPLHF	TGTGCCAGCAGCCGCTCGGGACAGGGCCCCTCACCCCTCCACTTT
TRBD2	NA	TRBV3-1	TRBJ2-5	CASSQGSGRAGETQYF	TGTGCCAGCAGCCAAGGTAGCGGGAGGGCCGGAGAGACCCAGTACTTC
NA	NA	TRBV5-1	TRBJ1-3	CASSEDFGNTIYF	TGCGCCAGCAGCGAGGATTTCGGAAACACCATATATTTT
NA	few	TRBV5-1	TRBJ2-1	CASSLAPGGSNEQFF	TGCGCCAGCAGCTTGGCCCCCGGGGGAAGCAATGAGCAGTTCTTC
TRBD1	few	TRBV11-3	TRBJ2-5	CASSGQGRETQYF	TGTGCCAGCAGTGGACAGGGGAGGGAGACCCAGTACTTC
NA	few	TRBV5-1	TRBJ1-2	CASSLGYEGGGYTF	TGCGCCAGCAGCTTGGGGTACGAGGGCGGCGGCTACACCTTC
TRBD1	NA	TRBV20-1	TRBJ2-1	CSAPKGQGNNEQFF	TGCAGTGCCCCGAAGGGACAGGGGAACAATGAGCAGTTCTTC
TRBD1	many	TRBV11-2	TRBJ1-2	CASAKGQGSGYGYTF	TGTGCCAGCGCCAAGGGACAGGGAAGCGGCTATGGCTACACCTTC
NA	few	TRBV7-9	TRBJ2-6	CASSTLDRNSGANVLTF	TGTGCCAGCAGCACGTTAGACAGAAACTCTGGGGCCAACGTCCTGACTTTC
NA	few	TRBV20-1	TRBJ2-1	CSASGYRSSYNEQFF	TGCAGTGCTAGCGGCTACCGCAGCTCCTACAATGAGCAGTTCTTC
NA	NA	TRBV20-1	TRBJ2-1	CSARPPRLELSYNEQFF	TGCAGTGCTAGACCCCCCAGACTAGAACTATCCTACAATGAGCAGTTCTTC
TRBD1	few	TRBV5-1	TRBJ1-1	CASSLGTGDYTEAFF	TGCGCCAGCAGCTTAGGGACAGGGGATTACACTGAAGCTTTCTTT
NA	many	TRBV5-5	TRBJ2-7	CASSFGGGADEQYF	TGTGCCAGCAGCTTTGGGGGTGGTGCGGACGAGCAGTACTTC
TRBD1	NA	TRBV20-1	TRBJ1-6	CSARDRTGHSPLHF	TGCAGTGCTAGAGACCGGACAGGGCACTCACCCCTCCACTTT
NA	NA	TRBV5-5	TRBJ2-3	CASSLRDPTDTQYF	TGTGCCAGCAGCTTACGGGACCCCACAGATACGCAGTATTTT
TRBD2	NA	TRBV5-4	TRBJ2-3	CASSATSGGRGDTQYF	TGTGCCAGCAGCGCCACTAGCGGAGGACGGGGCGATACGCAGTATTTT
TRBD2	NA	TRBV6-2/TRBV6-3	TRBJ2-1	CASGVVSGSDEQFF	TGTGCCAGCGGAGTAGTTAGCGGGAGCGATGAGCAGTTCTTC
TRBD1	few	TRBV4-1	TRBJ1-4	CASSQDLRVDRDGEKLFF	TGCGCCAGCAGCCAAGACTTGAGGGTTGACAGGGATGGTGAAAAACTGTTTTTT
TRBD1	once	TRBV5-1	TRBJ2-3	CASSPGTGGSYTDTQYF	TGCGCCAGCAGCCCGGGGACAGGGGGCTCTTACACAGATACGCAGTATTTT
NA	NA	TRBV29-1	TRBJ1-3	CSVVTSGNTIYF	TGCAGCGTTGTAACATCTGGAAACACCATATATTTT
TRBD1	NA	TRBV27	TRBJ2-3	CASSPPGQGVAGGVDTQYF	TGTGCCAGCAGTCCCCCGGGACAGGGGGTTGCGGGAGGGGTAGATACGCAGTATTTT
NA	NA	TRBV10-3	TRBJ2-2	CAINEGPTGELFF	TGTGCCATCAATGAGGGTCCAACCGGGGAGCTGTTTTTT
TRBD1	NA	TRBV5-6	TRBJ1-6	CASSPGQGDNNSPLHF	TGTGCCAGCAGCCCGGGACAGGGAGACAATAATTCACCCCTCCACTTT
NA	NA	TRBV30	TRBJ1-2	CAWSKGLSGYTF	TGTGCCTGGAGTAAGGGGTTGAGTGGCTACACCTTC
NA	NA	TRBV24-1	TRBJ1-5	CATPGGAYIQPQHF	TGTGCCACCCCTGGTGGTGCTTATATTCAGCCCCAGCATTTT
TRBD1	NA	TRBV6-1	TRBJ2-5	CASSARGQGRETQYF	TGTGCCAGCAGTGCTAGGGGACAGGGGAGAGAGACCCAGTACTTC